This T cell receptor beta chain is drawn from a study of glioma-infiltrating T cells. Regarding the study as a whole: Above-expected tissue-blood divergence occurred in all gliomas, most in low-grade ones. Very few CDR3 sequences were shared between tissue and blood.

Using RNA template, CDR3s of TCR alpha and beta were amplified with iRepertoire arm-PCR. Tissue mRNA or PBMC total RNA, roughly 90-400 ng, went into one-step reverse transcription and amplification. TCRdb analysed the multiplex PCR reads with MiXCR anew, one entry per CDR3 protein. Altogether about 140,000 distinct CDR3 sequences are present, around 40% being singletons, with the ten largest covering around a fifth. About this clonotype itself: Its antigen is as yet unknown.

V lost 2 bases and J 0 bases, leaving 9 bases between the germline ends. This CDR3 contains 16 residues. In germline, CDR1 is KGHDR, CDR2 SFDVKD. The chain has TRBV24-1 and TRBJ2-2; D gene ambiguous. This receptor was taken from a human donor with low-grade glioma or glioblastoma, undergoing nonglioma brain surgery, or in good health (not recorded which). Material for sequencing was glioma tissue, nonneoplastic brain tissue, or PBMCs (not recorded which). The CDR3: CATSDSSYANTGELFF. DNA of the CDR3: TGTGCCACCAGTGATTCGTCTTACGCGAACACCGGGGAGCTGTTTTTT.